This TCR beta chain was recorded in a study of shared clonotypes between healthy human individuals. Germline CDR1 is SQVTM and CDR2 is ANQGSEA. The CDR3 sequence is 12 residues long. Trimming shortened V by 1 base and J by 6 bases, and 10 bases separated the two germline ends. The table came from immunoSEQ multiplex PCR; TCRdb's copy has only in-frame clones and leaves some out. This table holds under 850,000 clones, approximately 92% found once. This clone has just a few counts. It was CD45RO-negative cells, positively selected for CCR7, that made up naive CD8 cells, with terminally differentiated effector memory CD45RA+ cells excluded.

The material sequenced was naive CD8+ T cells sorted from blood. The receptor was isolated from a man aged 25-45 years in good health. J is TRBJ2-7 and V is TRBV29-1; the D gene is possibly TRBD1 (5 bases). The chain's CDR3 is CSVEGGAAEQYF. DNA for the CDR3: TGCAGCGTTGAAGGTGGGGCGGCCGAGCAGTACTTC.